The 26 T cell receptor beta chains below come from one sample, sequenced in a study of cytomegalovirus exposure and HLA in healthy donors. Primers for the PCR totalled 60 Vbeta and 13 Jbeta. Profiled with immunoSEQ multiplex PCR; TCRdb holds only in-frame clones, not every one. The sample contains more than 150,000 clones, approximately 80% of which appear only once. Source material: PBMCs. These TCRs come from a girl between 10 and 17 years old in good health and CMV-seropositive.

This clone was observed a handful of times. CDR3 residues: CASSLQATGSTEAFF. DNA for the CDR3: TGTGCCAGCAGCTTACAGGCGACAGGGAGCACTGAAGCTTTCTTT. V usage is TRBV7-9 and J usage is TRBJ1-1; 7 bases agree with TRBD1. J lost 4 bases, V lost 2 bases, and 7 bases had no gene match. The CDR3 covers 15 residues. CDR1 is SEHNR, CDR2 FQNEAQ, per germline (reference sequence).

The J gene is TRBJ2-6, the V gene TRBV2; 8 bases line up with TRBD1. The trim removed 6 bases at V and 2 bases at J, leaving 3 bases unmatched. CDR1 SNHLY and CDR2 FYNNEI come from the germline V gene. The CDR3 has 15 amino acids. The CDR3 DNA reads as TGTGCCAGCAGCCCACAGGGGGCTGGGGCCAACGTCCTGACTTTC. Its translation is CASSPQGAGANVLTF.

The chain couples TRBV12-5 to TRBJ2-7, with D tentatively TRBD2 (7 bases). Trimming left V 0 bases short and J 3 bases short, with 12 bases between. This CDR3 is built from 15 residues. CDR1 is LGHNT and CDR2 is FRNRAP in the germline V gene. The CDR3 protein is CASGLVVGGGYEQYF. In nucleotides, the CDR3 is TGTGCTAGTGGTTTGGTAGTGGGAGGGGGCTACGAGCAGTACTTC.

This sequence joins TRBV7-6 and TRBJ2-7, with TRBD1 as a possible D gene (6 bases). The germline gives CDR1 SGHVS, CDR2 FNYEAQ. CDR3 length equals 14 residues. Trimming left V 7 bases short and J 3 bases short, with 16 bases between. The chain's CDR3 is CASTSGTSIYEQYF. In DNA, the CDR3 is TGTGCCAGCACCTCAGGGACAAGTATCTACGAGCAGTACTTC.

J is TRBJ1-2 and V is TRBV27, with 7 bases fitting TRBD1. The V gene's germline CDR1 is MNHEY and CDR2 SMNVEV (reference sequence). The CDR3 is 13 residues long. The trim removed 5 bases at V and 7 bases at J, leaving 7 bases unmatched. The chain's CDR3 is CASSRQGESGYTF. The CDR3 DNA follows: TGTGCCAGCAGTCGACAGGGAGAGTCTGGCTACACCTTC.

As DNA, the CDR3 is TGTGCCAGCAGCCCCCTTCGGCGGGGGGCCACAGATACGCAGTATTTT. This gives the protein CASSPLRRGATDTQYF. This chain uses TRBV7-6 with TRBJ2-3; TRBD2 agrees at 8 bases. The CDR3 consists of 16 residues. V trimming: 5 bases; J trimming: 2 bases; junction bases outside the gene matches: 9. The V gene's germline CDR1 is SGHVS and CDR2 FNYEAQ. Full variable domain (remainder filled in from reference TRBV7-6 and TRBJ2-3): GAGVSQSPRYKVTKRGQDVALRCDPISGHVSLYWYRQALGQGPEFLTYFNYEAQQDKSGLPNDRFSAERPEGSISTLTIQRTEQRDSAMYRCASSPLRRGATDTQYFGPGTRLTVL.

The chain employs TRBV29-1 and TRBJ2-2, with D perhaps matching TRBD2 (6 bases). CDR1 SQVTM and CDR2 ANQGSEA come from the germline V gene. The CDR3 has 14 residues. The germline V and J ends were trimmed by 3 bases and 0 bases, with 8 bases remaining between them. The CDR3 loop is CSVEPGANTGELFF. The CDR3 DNA sequence: TGCAGCGTTGAGCCGGGGGCGAACACCGGGGAGCTGTTTTTT.

This clone came up once. The chain links TRBV7-8 to TRBJ2-7; 11 bases line up with TRBD2. Germline CDR1 is SGHVS and CDR2 is FQNEAQ. Trimming removed 6 bases from V and 4 bases from J; junction bases left unmatched: 2. The CDR3 length is 13 residues. The CDR3 DNA reads as TGTGCCAGCAGTAGCGGGAGGGCTTACGAGCAGTACTTC. It yields the protein CASSSGRAYEQYF.

The rearrangement joins TRBV6-1 to TRBJ1-2, with D perhaps matching TRBD1 (6 bases). The V gene's germline CDR1 is MNHNS and CDR2 SASEGT. The CDR3 runs to 18 residues. The V and J ends lost 0 bases and 0 bases respectively, with 17 bases between them. The CDR3 DNA reads as TGTGCCAGCAGTGAAGCGGGGGCAGTCCCCTATTCTAACTATGGCTACACCTTC. As protein: CASSEAGAVPYSNYGYTF.

The gene calls are TRBV6-5 and TRBJ2-7; D possibly corresponds to TRBD2 (6 bases). V gave up 4 bases and J gave up 0 bases, with 13 bases separating them. The germline V gene encodes CDR1 MNHEY and CDR2 SVGAGI. The CDR3 has 15 residues. DNA for the CDR3: TGTGCCAGCAGTTGGGAGGACGCTCCCTCCTACGAGCAGTACTTC. Translating gives CASSWEDAPSYEQYF.

This clone was detected a few times. The V gene is TRBV25-1, the J gene TRBJ2-2; D is uncertain. Germline-derived CDR1 and CDR2 are MGHDK and SYGVNS. V was cut by 4 bases and J by 4 bases, with 7 bases left in between. This CDR3 comprises 13 residues. The CDR3 DNA is TGTGCCAGCAGTGCCCAGTTCACCGGGGAGCTGTTTTTT. Protein: CASSAQFTGELFF.

The chain combines TRBV6-6 with TRBJ1-2, with 10 positions matching TRBD1. CDR3 length: 13 amino acids. Germline assignment: CDR1 MNHNY and CDR2 SVGAGI (reference sequence). The trim removed 0 bases at V and 8 bases at J, leaving 0 bases unmatched. The CDR3 sequence: CASSYSTGGGYTF. Written as DNA, the CDR3 is TGTGCCAGCAGTTACTCGACAGGGGGCGGCTACACCTTC.

The rearrangement links TRBV6-6 to TRBJ2-2; 10 bases map to TRBD1. J gave up 1 base and V 4 bases, and 3 bases lay outside the gene matches. Germline assignment: CDR1 MNHNY and CDR2 SVGAGI (reference sequence). The CDR3 sequence is 16 residues long. CDR3 loop: CASSFRTGGNTGELFF. The CDR3 DNA sequence: TGTGCCAGCAGTTTTAGGACAGGGGGGAACACCGGGGAGCTGTTTTTT.

The chain is built from TRBV6-1 and TRBJ2-7; maybe TRBD2 (5 bases). Germline loops: CDR1 MNHNS, CDR2 SASEGT. The CDR3 length is 15 residues. V lost 2 bases and J lost 0, with 11 bases in between. CDR3: CASSESSASSYEQYF. CDR3 in DNA: TGTGCCAGCAGTGAAAGTAGCGCGAGCTCCTACGAGCAGTACTTC.

The genes are TRBV21-1 and TRBJ2-7; the DNA was not used to check the table's D call, TRBD2. TRBV21-1 is described as a pseudogene. There are 16 residues in the CDR3. This CDR3 is CASSRTSGRDPGEQYF. The CDR3 DNA is TGTGCCAGCAGCAGGACTAGCGGGAGAGATCCTGGCGAGCAGTACTTC.

The rearrangement links TRBV7-9 to TRBJ2-1; D is uncertain. Germline V CDR1 and CDR2: SEHNR, FQNEAQ (reference sequence). Deletions cut 4 bases from V and 7 bases from J, with 11 bases between. The CDR3 runs 13 residues. CDR3 loop: CASSWAPPNEQFF. CDR3 DNA: TGTGCCAGCAGCTGGGCCCCACCTAATGAGCAGTTCTTC.

On this clone: This specimen includes other DNA sequences encoding the same CDR3. The rearrangement joins TRBV11-1 to TRBJ2-2; D may be TRBD2 (5 bases). From germline, CDR1 is SGHAT and CDR2 FQDESV (reference sequence). V lost 7 bases and J lost 1, with 22 bases in between. The CDR3 has 18 amino acids. CDR3 protein: CASTARQGLAGNTGELFF. CDR3 nucleotides: TGTGCCAGCACCGCACGGCAAGGATTGGCGGGGAACACCGGGGAGCTGTTTTTT.

The chain is built from TRBV7-2 and TRBJ2-7; a weak D match, TRBD1 (7 bases). V was shortened by 6 bases and J by 0 bases, with 18 bases between the two germline ends. The germline V gene encodes CDR1 SGHTA and CDR2 FQGNSA. CDR3 size: 16 residues. Here the CDR3 reads CASRPGGGGHSYEQYF. CDR3 in DNA: TGTGCCAGCAGACCCGGCGGAGGGGGCCACTCCTACGAGCAGTACTTC.

The chain carries TRBV5-8 and TRBJ1-5; TRBD1 is a possible D gene (6 bases). V lost 4 bases and J 4 bases, leaving 18 bases between the germline ends. The CDR3 spans 16 residues. Germline assignment: CDR1 SGHTS and CDR2 YDEGEE. Written as DNA, the CDR3 is TGTGCCAGCAGCCATGGACAGAAAGGAACAAATCAGCCCCAGCATTTT. Its protein product is CASSHGQKGTNQPQHF.

The V gene is TRBV30, the J gene TRBJ2-1; 14 bases are shared with TRBD2. Germline CDR1 GTSNPN, CDR2 SVGIG (reference sequence). Trimming removed 2 bases from V and 1 base from J; junction bases left unmatched: 4. This CDR3 is 17 amino acids long. This CDR3 is CAWSTRLAGGSYNEQFF. The CDR3 DNA is TGTGCCTGGAGTACCCGACTAGCGGGAGGGTCCTACAATGAGCAGTTCTTC.

V usage is TRBV4-2 and J usage is TRBJ2-1; TRBD2 matches at 15 bases. V was clipped by 1 base and J by 10 bases; unmatched bases: 2. In germline, CDR1 is LGHNA, CDR2 YNFKEQ. This CDR3 region has 15 residues. CDR3 sequence: CASSQGTSGRDEQFF. The DNA of the CDR3 is TGTGCCAGCAGCCAAGGGACTAGCGGGAGGGACGAGCAGTTCTTC.

In this sample, this clone turned up once. This sequence joins TRBV2 and TRBJ1-2; 10 bases map to TRBD1. V was pared by 7 bases and J by 8 bases, with 10 bases of the junction left unmatched. This CDR3 is built from 14 residues. The germline CDR1 and CDR2 sequences are SNHLY and FYNNEI. CDR3 protein: CASTSGTGEGGYTF. The CDR3 coding sequence is TGTGCCAGCACCTCCGGGACAGGGGAAGGAGGCTACACCTTC.

The chain has TRBV6-1 and TRBJ1-5; 7 bases agree with TRBD1. The CDR3 totals 14 residues. V was clipped by 4 bases and J by 7 bases; unmatched bases: 7. Germline CDR1 is MNHNS and CDR2 is SASEGT. CDR3 bases: TGTGCCAGCAGTGCGCGACAGGGAGCACAGCCCCAGCATTTT. Translating gives CASSARQGAQPQHF.

CDR3 DNA: TGTGCCAGCGGAACCGAGGCGGGAGAAAACGAGCAGTACTTC. This sequence encodes CASGTEAGENEQYF. The V and J genes are TRBV11-2 and TRBJ2-7, with 7 nucleotides matching TRBD2. Per germline, CDR1 SGHAT and CDR2 FQNNGV. This CDR3 has 14 amino acids. V lost 8 bases to trimming and J lost 5 bases; unmatched junction nucleotides: 12.

The V gene is TRBV27, the J gene TRBJ2-7; 10 bases align to TRBD2. Unmatched junction bases numbered 6, after V lost 4 bases and J lost 3 bases. The CDR3 consists of 15 residues. Germline V gene sequence: CDR1 MNHEY, CDR2 SMNVEV (reference sequence). CDR3 loop: CASSWVAGGFYEQYF. The CDR3 nucleotides read TGTGCCAGCAGTTGGGTAGCGGGAGGTTTCTACGAGCAGTACTTC.

The chain couples TRBV27 to TRBJ2-1, with TRBD1 matching 7 bases. Germline V gene data show CDR1 as MNHEY and CDR2 as SMNVEV (reference sequence). CDR3 length: 14 residues. Trimming cost V 3 bases and J 4 bases; bases outside gene matches: 3. Here the CDR3 reads CASSFGQDYNEQFF. The CDR3 nucleotides read TGTGCCAGCAGTTTTGGACAGGATTACAATGAGCAGTTCTTC.